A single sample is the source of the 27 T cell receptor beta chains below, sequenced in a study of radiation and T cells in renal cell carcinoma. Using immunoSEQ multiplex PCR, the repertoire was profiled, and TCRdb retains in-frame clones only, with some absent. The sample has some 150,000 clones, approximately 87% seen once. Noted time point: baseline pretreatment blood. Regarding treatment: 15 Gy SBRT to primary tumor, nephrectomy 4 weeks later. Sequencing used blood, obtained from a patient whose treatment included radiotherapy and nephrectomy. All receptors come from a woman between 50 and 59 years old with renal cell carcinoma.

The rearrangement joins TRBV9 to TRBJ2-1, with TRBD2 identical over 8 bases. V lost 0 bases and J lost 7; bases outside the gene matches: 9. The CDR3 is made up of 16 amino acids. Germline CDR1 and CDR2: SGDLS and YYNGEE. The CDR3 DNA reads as TGTGCCAGCAGCGTAGTGGGGGGCAGCGGGAGTAATGAGCAGTTCTTC. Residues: CASSVVGGSGSNEQFF.

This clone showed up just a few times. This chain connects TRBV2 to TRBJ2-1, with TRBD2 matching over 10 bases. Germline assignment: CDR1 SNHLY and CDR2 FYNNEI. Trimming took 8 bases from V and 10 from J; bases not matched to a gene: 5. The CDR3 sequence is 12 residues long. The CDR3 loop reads CASQLAGNEQFF. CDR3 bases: TGTGCCAGCCAACTAGCGGGGAACGAGCAGTTCTTC.

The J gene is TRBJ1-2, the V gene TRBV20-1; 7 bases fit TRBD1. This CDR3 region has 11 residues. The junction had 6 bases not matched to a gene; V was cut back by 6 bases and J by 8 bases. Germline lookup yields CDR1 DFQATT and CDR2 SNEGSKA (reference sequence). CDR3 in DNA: TGCAGTGCAATAGGGACAGCCGGCTACACCTTC. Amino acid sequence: CSAIGTAGYTF.

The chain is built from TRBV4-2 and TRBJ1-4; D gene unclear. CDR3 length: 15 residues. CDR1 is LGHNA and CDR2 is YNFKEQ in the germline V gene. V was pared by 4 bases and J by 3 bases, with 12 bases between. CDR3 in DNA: TGTGCCAGCAGCCTATTTACGGGGTCTAATGAAAAACTGTTTTTT. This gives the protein CASSLFTGSNEKLFF.

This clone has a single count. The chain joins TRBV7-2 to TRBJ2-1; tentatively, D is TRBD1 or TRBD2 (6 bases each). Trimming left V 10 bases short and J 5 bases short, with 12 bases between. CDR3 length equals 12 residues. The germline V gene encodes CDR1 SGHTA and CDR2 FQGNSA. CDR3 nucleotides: TGTGCCACTCACAGGGAGGACAATGAGCAGTTCTTC. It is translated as CATHREDNEQFF.

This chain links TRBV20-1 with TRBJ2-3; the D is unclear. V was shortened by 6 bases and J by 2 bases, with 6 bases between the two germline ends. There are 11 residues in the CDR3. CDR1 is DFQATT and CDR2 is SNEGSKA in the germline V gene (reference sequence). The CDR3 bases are TGCAGTGCCCAAATCACAGATACGCAGTATTTT. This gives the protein CSAQITDTQYF.

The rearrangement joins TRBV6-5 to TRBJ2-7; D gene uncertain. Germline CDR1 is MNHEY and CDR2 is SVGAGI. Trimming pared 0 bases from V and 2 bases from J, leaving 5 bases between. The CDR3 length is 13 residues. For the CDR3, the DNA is TGTGCCAGCAGTTACTCGAGAGCCTACGAGCAGTACTTC. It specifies CASSYSRAYEQYF.

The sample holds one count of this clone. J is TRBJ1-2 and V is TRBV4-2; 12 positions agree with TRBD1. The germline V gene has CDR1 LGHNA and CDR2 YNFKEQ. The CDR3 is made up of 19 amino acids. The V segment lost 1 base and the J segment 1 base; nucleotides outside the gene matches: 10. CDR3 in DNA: TGTGCCAGCAGCCAAGTAAGAGAGGGACAGGGGGCCCTTAACTATGGCTACACCTTC. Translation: CASSQVREGQGALNYGYTF.

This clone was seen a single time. The CDR3 region is CASSYSGIQETQYF. The CDR3 coding sequence is TGTGCCAGCAGTTACTCGGGGATCCAAGAGACCCAGTACTTC. The chain links TRBV6-5 to TRBJ2-5; D is ambiguous. The CDR3 runs to 14 residues. Germline CDR1 reads MNHEY; CDR2 reads SVGAGI. Trimming pared 0 bases from V and 1 base from J, leaving 6 bases between.

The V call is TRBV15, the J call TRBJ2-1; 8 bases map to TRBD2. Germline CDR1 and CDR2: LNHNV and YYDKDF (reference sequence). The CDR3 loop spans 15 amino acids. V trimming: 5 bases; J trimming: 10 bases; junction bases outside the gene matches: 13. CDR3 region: CATSRSGGRGNEQFF. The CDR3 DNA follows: TGTGCCACCAGCCGATCGGGAGGGCGGGGAAACGAGCAGTTCTTC.

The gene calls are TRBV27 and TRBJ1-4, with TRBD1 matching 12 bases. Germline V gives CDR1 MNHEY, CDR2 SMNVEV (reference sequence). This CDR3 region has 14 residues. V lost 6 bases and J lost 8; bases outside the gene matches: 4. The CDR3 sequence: CASSAGTGGEKLFF. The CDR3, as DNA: TGTGCCAGCAGCGCCGGGACAGGGGGCGAAAAACTGTTTTTT.

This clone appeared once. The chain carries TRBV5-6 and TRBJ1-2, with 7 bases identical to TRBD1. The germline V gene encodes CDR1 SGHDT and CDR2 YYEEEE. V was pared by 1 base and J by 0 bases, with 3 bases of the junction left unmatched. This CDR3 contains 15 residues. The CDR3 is CASSLTGVPNYGYTF. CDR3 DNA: TGTGCCAGCAGCTTGACAGGGGTTCCTAACTATGGCTACACCTTC.

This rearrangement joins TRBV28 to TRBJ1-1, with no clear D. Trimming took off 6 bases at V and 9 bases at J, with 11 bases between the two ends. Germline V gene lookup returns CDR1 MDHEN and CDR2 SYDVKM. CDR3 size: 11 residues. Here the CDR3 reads CASRAQSKAFF. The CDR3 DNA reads TGTGCCAGCAGGGCACAGTCCAAAGCTTTCTTT.

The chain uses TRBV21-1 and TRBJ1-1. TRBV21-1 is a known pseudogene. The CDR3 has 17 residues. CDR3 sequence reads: CASSKGMDGGERTEAFF. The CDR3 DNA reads TGTGCCAGCAGCAAAGGTATGGATGGGGGGGAACGGACTGAAGCTTTCTTT.

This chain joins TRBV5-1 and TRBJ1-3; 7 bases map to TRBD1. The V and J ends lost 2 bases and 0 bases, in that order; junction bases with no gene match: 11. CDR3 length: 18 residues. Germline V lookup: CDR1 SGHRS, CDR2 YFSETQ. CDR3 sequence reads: CASSFGLRDSASGNTIYF. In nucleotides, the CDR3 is TGCGCCAGCAGCTTCGGTCTCCGGGACAGCGCCTCTGGAAACACCATATATTTT. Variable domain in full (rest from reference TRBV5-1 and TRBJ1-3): KAGVTQTPRYLIKTRGQQVTLSCSPISGHRSVSWYQQTPGQGLQFLFEYFSETQRNKGNFPGRFSGRQFSNSRSEMNVSTLELGDSALYLCASSFGLRDSASGNTIYFGEGSWLTVV.

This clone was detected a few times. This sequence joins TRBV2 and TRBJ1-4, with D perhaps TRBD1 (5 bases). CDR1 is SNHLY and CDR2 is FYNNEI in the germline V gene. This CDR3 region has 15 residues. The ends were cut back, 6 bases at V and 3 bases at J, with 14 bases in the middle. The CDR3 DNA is TGTGCCAGCAGAGTCTCAGGGACCTCTAATGAAAAACTGTTTTTT. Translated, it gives CASRVSGTSNEKLFF.

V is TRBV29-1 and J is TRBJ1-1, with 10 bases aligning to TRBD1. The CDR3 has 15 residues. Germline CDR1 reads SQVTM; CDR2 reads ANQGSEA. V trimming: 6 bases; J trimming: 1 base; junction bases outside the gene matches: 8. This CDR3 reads CSVSGTGDKNTEAFF. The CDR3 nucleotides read TGCAGCGTATCGGGGACAGGGGACAAGAACACTGAAGCTTTCTTT.

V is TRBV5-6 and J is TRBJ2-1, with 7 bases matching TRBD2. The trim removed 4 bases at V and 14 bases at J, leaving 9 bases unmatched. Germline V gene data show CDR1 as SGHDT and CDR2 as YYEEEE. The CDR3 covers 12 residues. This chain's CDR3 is CASSRPPGREFF. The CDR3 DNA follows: TGTGCCAGCAGCAGGCCGCCAGGGAGGGAGTTCTTC.

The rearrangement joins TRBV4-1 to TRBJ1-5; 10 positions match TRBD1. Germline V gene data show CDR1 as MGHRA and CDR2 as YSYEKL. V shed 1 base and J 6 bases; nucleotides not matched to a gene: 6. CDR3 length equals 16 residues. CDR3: CASSQGPGQGPQPQHF. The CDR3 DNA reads TGCGCCAGCAGCCAAGGACCGGGACAGGGGCCTCAGCCCCAGCATTTT.

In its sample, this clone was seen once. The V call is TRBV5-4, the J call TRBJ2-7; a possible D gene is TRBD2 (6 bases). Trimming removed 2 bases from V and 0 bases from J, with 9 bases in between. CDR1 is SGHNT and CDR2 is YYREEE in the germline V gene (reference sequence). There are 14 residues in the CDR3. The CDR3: CASSFLASSYEQYF. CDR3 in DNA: TGTGCCAGCAGCTTCCTAGCGAGCTCCTACGAGCAGTACTTC.

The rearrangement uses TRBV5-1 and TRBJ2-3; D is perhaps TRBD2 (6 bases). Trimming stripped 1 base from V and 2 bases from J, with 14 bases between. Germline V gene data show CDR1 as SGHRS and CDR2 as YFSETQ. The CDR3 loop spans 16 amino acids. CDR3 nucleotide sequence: TGCGCCAGCAGCTTGAGTGATGCGGGGACCACAGATACGCAGTATTTT. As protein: CASSLSDAGTTDTQYF.

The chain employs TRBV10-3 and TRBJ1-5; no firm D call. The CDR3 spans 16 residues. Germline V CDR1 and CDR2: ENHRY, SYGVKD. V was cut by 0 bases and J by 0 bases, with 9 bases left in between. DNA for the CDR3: TGTGCCATCAGTGAGTCGCGGAGCTATAGCAATCAGCCCCAGCATTTT. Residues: CAISESRSYSNQPQHF.

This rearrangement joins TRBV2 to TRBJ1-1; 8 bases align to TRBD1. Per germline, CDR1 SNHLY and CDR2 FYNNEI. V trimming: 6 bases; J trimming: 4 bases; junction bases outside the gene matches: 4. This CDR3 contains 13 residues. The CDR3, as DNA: TGTGCCAGCAGGGTGACAGGGGCCACTGAAGCTTTCTTT. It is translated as CASRVTGATEAFF. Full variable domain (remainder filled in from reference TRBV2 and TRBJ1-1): EPEVTQTPSHQVTQMGQEVILRCVPISNHLYFYWYRQILGQKVEFLVSFYNNEISEKSEIFDDQFSVERPDGSNFTLKIRSTKLEDSAMYFCASRVTGATEAFFGQGTRLTVV.

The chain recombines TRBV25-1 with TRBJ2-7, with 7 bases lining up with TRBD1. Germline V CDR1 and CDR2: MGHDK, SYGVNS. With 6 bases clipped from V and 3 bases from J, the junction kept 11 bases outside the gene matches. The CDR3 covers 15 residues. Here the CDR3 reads CASSQTGSIHYEQYF. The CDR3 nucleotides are TGTGCCAGCAGCCAGACAGGGAGCATTCACTACGAGCAGTACTTC.

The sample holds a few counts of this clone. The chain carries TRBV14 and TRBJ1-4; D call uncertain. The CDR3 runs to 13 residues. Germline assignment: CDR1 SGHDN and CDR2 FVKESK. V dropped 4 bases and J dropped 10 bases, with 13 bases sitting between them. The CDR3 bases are TGTGCCAGCAGCCTAAATACGGAGGGAAAACTGTTTTTT. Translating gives CASSLNTEGKLFF. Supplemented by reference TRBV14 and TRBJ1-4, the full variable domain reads EAGVTQFPSHSVIEKGQTVTLRCDPISGHDNLYWYRRVMGKEIKFLLHFVKESKQDESGMPNNRFLAERTGGTYSTLKVQPAELEDSGVYFCASSLNTEGKLFFGSGTQLSVL.

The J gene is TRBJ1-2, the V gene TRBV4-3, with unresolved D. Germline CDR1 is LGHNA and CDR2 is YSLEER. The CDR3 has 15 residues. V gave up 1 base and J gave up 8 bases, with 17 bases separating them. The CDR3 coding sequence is TGCGCCAGCAGCCAAGGCCCAGCGGCGACGTTGGGCTACACCTTC. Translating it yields CASSQGPAATLGYTF.

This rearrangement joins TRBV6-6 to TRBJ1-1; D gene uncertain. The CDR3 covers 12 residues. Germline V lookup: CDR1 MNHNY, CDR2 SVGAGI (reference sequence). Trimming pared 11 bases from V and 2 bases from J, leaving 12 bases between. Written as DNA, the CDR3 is TGTGCCGGGAAGACACAAAACACTGAAGCTTTCTTT. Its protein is CAGKTQNTEAFF.